The 25 T cell receptor beta chains in this list originate from one sample, sequenced in a study of T cell responses to AZD1222 COVID-19 vaccine. Measured with immunoSEQ multiplex PCR; TCRdb has only the in-frame clones, and not every one. The sample shows around 89,000 clones, approximately 90% of them seen only once. The material sequenced was peripheral blood, taken 28 days after the second AZD1222 dose. The receptors were gathered from an adult who received the AZD1222 COVID-19 vaccine.

This clone was counted between two and nine times. The rearrangement links TRBV11-2 to TRBJ1-6; the D is unclear. The germline CDR1 and CDR2 sequences are SGHAT and FQNNGV. This CDR3 has 13 amino acids. V lost 2 bases, J lost 8 bases, and 7 bases lay in between. The CDR3 coding sequence is TGTGCCAGCAGCTTAAGGAGCGATTCACCCCTCCACTTT. Its protein is CASSLRSDSPLHF.

The chain combines TRBV7-3 with TRBJ2-7; 9 bases match TRBD2. The CDR3 contains 15 residues. Germline assignment: CDR1 SGHTA and CDR2 FQGTGA. J was trimmed by 2 bases and V by 3 bases; bases with no gene match: 5. CDR3 loop: CASSLGLAVPYEQYF. CDR3 bases: TGTGCCAGCAGCTTGGGACTAGCAGTCCCCTACGAGCAGTACTTC.

The rearrangement uses TRBV6-2 or TRBV6-3 and TRBJ2-3; D unresolved. Germline CDR1 and CDR2: MNHEY and SVGEGT. CDR3 length: 15 amino acids. V was shortened by 0 bases and J by 5 bases, with 12 bases between the two germline ends. In nucleotides, the CDR3 is TGTGCCAGCAGTTACTCGTTTGTCGAATTAGATACGCAGTATTTT. It specifies CASSYSFVELDTQYF.

The CDR3 DNA follows: TGTGCCAGCAGGAAGGGTCTATCTCAAGAGACCCAGTACTTC. Encoded protein: CASRKGLSQETQYF. The chain couples TRBV6-5 to TRBJ2-5; D gene unclear. Germline V CDR1 and CDR2: MNHEY, SVGAGI. The V and J ends lost 6 bases and 2 bases respectively, with 13 bases between them. CDR3 length: 14 residues.

The rearrangement joins TRBV7-9 to TRBJ1-2; maybe TRBD1 (5 bases). Germline-derived CDR1 and CDR2 are SEHNR and FQNEAQ (reference sequence). The CDR3 runs to 13 residues. Trimming removed 2 bases at V and 6 bases at J, with 10 bases between. The CDR3, as DNA: TGTGCCAGCAGCTTACGGGGGGTGCATGGCTACACCTTC. Residues: CASSLRGVHGYTF.

This clone was detected a few times. The genes are TRBV10-1 and TRBJ1-6; D gene unclear. CDR3 length equals 13 residues. CDR1 is WNHNN and CDR2 is SYGVQD in the germline V gene (reference sequence). V gave up 3 bases and J gave up 7 bases, with 7 bases separating them. The CDR3 sequence: CASSERQNSPLHF. The CDR3 region has the DNA TGCGCCAGCAGTGAAAGGCAGAATTCACCCCTCCACTTT.

The chain combines TRBV18 with TRBJ2-1; TRBD2 matches 7 bases. CDR3 length: 15 residues. Germline-derived CDR1 and CDR2 are KGHSH and LQKENI. J gave up 9 bases and V 1 base, and 9 bases lay outside the gene matches. For the CDR3, the DNA is TGTGCCAGCTCACCACTAGGGAGGGGTCGTGTTGAGCAGTTCTTC. Translating it yields CASSPLGRGRVEQFF.

This chain links TRBV5-6 with TRBJ1-2; possible D gene TRBD1, 5 bases. This CDR3 is 13 amino acids long. In germline, CDR1 is SGHDT, CDR2 YYEEEE. The V end was cut by 0 bases, the J end by 10 bases, with 13 bases between. In DNA form, the CDR3 reads TGTGCCAGCAGCTTGGTTGAGGGGCCGTACTACACCTTC. As protein: CASSLVEGPYYTF.

V usage is TRBV6-2 or TRBV6-3 and J usage is TRBJ2-5, with TRBD2 matching 8 bases. Germline V gives CDR1 MNHEY, CDR2 SVGEGT. J lost 4 bases, V lost 2 bases, and 6 bases had no gene match. CDR3 length: 15 residues. Written as DNA, the CDR3 is TGTGCCAGCAGTTACCTCGGGGGGGGGTCAGAGACCCAGTACTTC. Its translation: CASSYLGGGSETQYF.

The chain links TRBV18 to TRBJ1-1; no definite D call. The CDR3 has 13 amino acids. V was cut by 3 bases and J by 1 base, with 6 bases left in between. Germline V lookup: CDR1 KGHSH, CDR2 LQKENI. The chain's CDR3 is CASSPGQNTEAFF. The CDR3 bases are TGTGCCAGCTCACCGGGCCAGAACACTGAAGCTTTCTTT.

The rearrangement uses TRBV11-2 and TRBJ1-2; the D gene is possibly TRBD1 (6 bases). The V and J ends lost 5 bases and 4 bases respectively, with 20 bases between them. The CDR3 length is 16 residues. The germline V gene encodes CDR1 SGHAT and CDR2 FQNNGV. The CDR3 coding sequence is TGTGCCAGCAGCCCCAACACAGGGTTACTATTCTATGGCTACACCTTC. It translates to CASSPNTGLLFYGYTF.

This clone was seen a single time. The chain combines TRBV7-3 with TRBJ2-7; 8 positions agree with TRBD1. The germline gives CDR1 SGHTA, CDR2 FQGTGA. The CDR3 covers 14 residues. J lost 6 bases, V lost 3 bases, and 7 bases had no gene match. The CDR3 loop reads CASSLQGASGEQYF. The CDR3, as DNA: TGTGCCAGCAGCTTGCAGGGGGCCTCGGGCGAGCAGTACTTC.

This clone occurred once. The gene calls are TRBV7-8 and TRBJ1-5, with D possibly TRBD1 on 5 matching bases. Trimming shortened V by 5 bases and J by 3 bases, and 11 bases separated the two germline ends. Germline V gives CDR1 SGHVS, CDR2 FQNEAQ. The CDR3 loop spans 14 amino acids. Here the CDR3 reads CASSPGTTNQPQHF. The CDR3 DNA sequence: TGTGCCAGCAGCCCTGGGACGACCAATCAGCCCCAGCATTTT.

The V and J genes are TRBV2 and TRBJ1-1; TRBD1 might be the D (5 bases). The CDR3 has 15 residues. The germline V gene has CDR1 SNHLY and CDR2 FYNNEI. With 8 bases removed from V and 5 bases from J, the gap between germline ends came to 21 bases. The CDR3: CASRGEAIPGTEAFF. CDR3 DNA: TGTGCCAGCCGAGGGGAAGCGATCCCGGGGACTGAAGCTTTCTTT. Full variable domain (remainder filled in from reference TRBV2 and TRBJ1-1): EPEVTQTPSHQVTQMGQEVILRCVPISNHLYFYWYRQILGQKVEFLVSFYNNEISEKSEIFDDQFSVERPDGSNFTLKIRSTKLEDSAMYFCASRGEAIPGTEAFFGQGTRLTVV.

The chain employs TRBV7-2 and TRBJ2-6; D tentatively fits TRBD1 or TRBD2 (5 bases each). This CDR3 comprises 15 residues. The germline gives CDR1 SGHTA, CDR2 FQGNSA. V was trimmed by 1 base and J by 1 base, leaving 5 bases between them. The CDR3, as DNA: TGTGCCAGCAGCTTAGGGGGGTCTGGGGCCAACGTCCTGACTTTC. It codes for CASSLGGSGANVLTF.

This chain uses TRBV4-1 with TRBJ1-2; D is perhaps TRBD1 (6 bases). The CDR3 is made up of 15 amino acids. V shed 8 bases and J shed 7 bases, with 23 bases lying between them. Germline V lookup: CDR1 MGHRA, CDR2 YSYEKL. CDR3 loop: CASRAPHRAIGGYTF. For the CDR3, the DNA is TGCGCCAGCCGCGCCCCTCACAGGGCGATCGGTGGCTACACCTTC.

CDR3 loop: CASSPSGGQGPLEQYF. In nucleotides, the CDR3 is TGTGCCAGCAGCCCGAGTGGGGGACAGGGGCCCCTCGAGCAGTACTTC. J is TRBJ2-7 and V is TRBV7-9, with TRBD1 matching over 10 bases. Trimming cost V 5 bases and J 6 bases; bases outside gene matches: 13. Germline V lookup: CDR1 SEHNR, CDR2 FQNEAQ (reference sequence). This CDR3 has 16 amino acids.

The V and J genes are TRBV15 and TRBJ1-5; D remains unclear. Per germline, CDR1 LNHNV and CDR2 YYDKDF (reference sequence). Trimming took off 4 bases at V and 0 bases at J, with 13 bases between the two ends. CDR3 length: 16 residues. CDR3 protein: CATSNSDGDSNQPQHF. The CDR3 bases are TGTGCCACCAGCAACTCGGACGGAGATAGCAATCAGCCCCAGCATTTT. The full variable domain, rest sourced from reference TRBV15 and TRBJ1-5, is DAMVIQNPRYQVTQFGKPVTLSCSQTLNHNVMYWYQQKSSQAPKLLFHYYDKDFNNEADTPDNFQSRRPNTSFCFLDIRSPGLGDTAMYLCATSNSDGDSNQPQHFGDGTRLSIL.

The chain combines TRBV23-1 with TRBJ2-7; D unclear. TRBV23-1 is given ORF status, its function remaining uncertain. Trimming removed 3 bases at V and 4 bases at J, with 10 bases between. The CDR3 totals 13 residues. CDR3 region: CASSHAKGYEQYF. The DNA for the CDR3 is TGCGCCAGCAGTCACGCCAAAGGATACGAGCAGTACTTC.

V gene TRBV7-8 combines with J gene TRBJ1-5; D is unresolved. The CDR3 has 15 residues. Germline lookup yields CDR1 SGHVS and CDR2 FQNEAQ. The V gene lost 0 bases and the J gene lost 1 base, with 7 bases spanning the gap. The CDR3 reads CASSLASQSNQPQHF. The CDR3 nucleotides are TGTGCCAGCAGCTTAGCAAGTCAGAGCAATCAGCCCCAGCATTTT.

The chain uses TRBV15 and TRBJ1-1, with D hard to call. The V end lost 0 bases, the J end lost 0 bases, and 20 bases lay between the germline ends. Germline-derived CDR1 and CDR2 are LNHNV and YYDKDF (reference sequence). CDR3 length equals 19 residues. Here the CDR3 reads CATSRDFWQDLGMNTEAFF. The CDR3, as DNA: TGTGCCACCAGCAGAGATTTTTGGCAGGACTTAGGTATGAACACTGAAGCTTTCTTT.

The chain links TRBV6-1 to TRBJ1-2, with a weak D call TRBD1 (6 bases). The CDR3 consists of 16 residues. Germline loops: CDR1 MNHNS, CDR2 SASEGT. Trimming cost V 1 base and J 4 bases, with 16 bases left between them. The chain's CDR3 is CASSEGFETGAYGYTF. The CDR3 bases are TGTGCCAGCAGTGAAGGCTTCGAGACAGGAGCCTATGGCTACACCTTC.

In its sample, this clone was seen a few times. The genes are TRBV7-6 and TRBJ2-1, with 9 bases that match TRBD2. Germline V gives CDR1 SGHVS, CDR2 FNYEAQ. CDR3 size: 15 residues. Losses at the gene ends were 3 bases for V and 8 bases for J; bases not matched to a gene: 8. CDR3 region: CASSFGGGAWYEQFF. DNA for the CDR3: TGTGCCAGCAGCTTTGGCGGGGGGGCCTGGTATGAGCAGTTCTTC.

This chain links TRBV2 with TRBJ2-7; 9 bases match TRBD1. With 6 bases clipped from V and 1 base from J, the junction kept 1 base outside the gene matches. The CDR3 is 13 residues long. Germline CDR1 and CDR2: SNHLY and FYNNEI. The CDR3 bases are TGTGCCAGCAGCGGGACAGGGTCCTACGAGCAGTACTTC. Translated: CASSGTGSYEQYF.

CDR3 region: CASSYSRDIHNSPLHF. DNA for the CDR3: TGTGCCAGCAGTTACTCTCGGGACATCCATAATTCACCCCTCCACTTT. The chain combines TRBV6-5 with TRBJ1-6, with D perhaps TRBD1 (6 bases). This CDR3 has 16 amino acids. Germline CDR1 reads MNHEY; CDR2 reads SVGAGI. Trimming took off 0 bases at V and 5 bases at J, with 11 bases between the two ends.